This T cell receptor (beta chain) was captured in a study of blood T cell repertoires in COVID-19. Germline V gene data show CDR1 as LNHDA and CDR2 as SQIVND (reference sequence). J gave up 5 bases and V 9 bases, and 5 bases lay outside the gene matches. The length of the CDR3 is 14 residues. TCRdb keeps only in-frame clones here, not all; method: immunoSEQ multiplex PCR. The table records 250,000 or so clones, roughly 81% of them present only once. The chain is built from TRBV19 and TRBJ1-6; 9 bases map to TRBD1. The source material was PBMCs or T cells enriched from blood (not recorded which). The receptor comes from a woman aged 50 to 60 who had been exposed to COVID-19. CDR3 nucleotide sequence: TGTGCCAGCGGACGGACAGGGGATAATTCACCCCTCCACTTT. Translated: CASGRTGDNSPLHF.